One and the same sample provided the 29 T cell receptor beta chains below, sequenced in a study of cytomegalovirus exposure and HLA in healthy donors. The PCR ran on 60 Vbeta and 13 Jbeta primers. The table came from immunoSEQ multiplex PCR; TCRdb's copy has only in-frame clones and leaves some out. The sample consists of 150,000 or so clones, roughly 76% of them appearing once. Specimen: PBMCs. The receptors come from a female donor in good health and CMV-seronegative.

The CDR3 here is CASSVGDPSGTTPTYNEQFF. Written as DNA, the CDR3 is TGTGCCAGCAGCGTGGGTGATCCGAGCGGGACCACACCTACCTACAATGAGCAGTTCTTC. The chain employs TRBV9 and TRBJ2-1, with 7 bases that match TRBD2. The CDR3 is 20 amino acids. The V gene's germline CDR1 is SGDLS and CDR2 YYNGEE. Trimming cost V 2 bases and J 2 bases; bases outside gene matches: 19.

This chain links TRBV28 with TRBJ1-2; 12 nucleotides agree with TRBD1. CDR1 is MDHEN, CDR2 SYDVKM, per germline. The CDR3 length is 14 residues. The V and J ends lost 7 bases and 8 bases, in that order; junction bases with no gene match: 8. CDR3 protein: CASTSGTGGDGYTF. CDR3 coding DNA: TGTGCCAGCACCTCCGGGACAGGGGGCGACGGCTACACCTTC.

This rearrangement joins TRBV7-3 to TRBJ1-1, with 7 positions matching TRBD1. Losses at the gene ends were 5 bases for V and 2 bases for J; bases not matched to a gene: 11. Germline CDR1 SGHTA, CDR2 FQGTGA. CDR3 length: 16 amino acids. The CDR3 DNA follows: TGTGCCAGCAGCCTAAGATGGACAGGAATTAACACTGAAGCTTTCTTT. Encoded protein: CASSLRWTGINTEAFF.

V and J are TRBV5-1 and TRBJ1-2; 10 positions match TRBD1. The V gene end was trimmed by 0 bases and the J gene end by 6 bases; junction bases not matched to a gene: 2. The CDR3 is made up of 14 amino acids. In germline, CDR1 is SGHRS, CDR2 YFSETQ. DNA of the CDR3: TGCGCCAGCAGCTTGGGACAGGGGGCCCATGGCTACACCTTC. It is translated as CASSLGQGAHGYTF.

The V gene is TRBV13, the J gene TRBJ2-4; D call uncertain. Deletions cut 4 bases from V and 1 base from J, with 14 bases between. This CDR3 has 16 residues. Germline CDR1 is PRHDT and CDR2 is FYEKMQ (reference sequence). The CDR3 spells CASSSGSRRAKNIQYF. The CDR3 DNA follows: TGTGCCAGCAGCTCTGGATCTCGCAGGGCCAAAAACATTCAGTACTTC.

The J gene is TRBJ1-2, the V gene TRBV2; 7 bases agree with TRBD1. The ends lost 6 bases at V and 2 bases at J; junction bases unmatched: 9. CDR3 length: 15 amino acids. Germline V gene lookup returns CDR1 SNHLY and CDR2 FYNNEI. Here the CDR3 DNA reads TGTGCCAGCAGGCAAACAGGGGATACCAACTATGGCTACACCTTC. Amino acid sequence: CASRQTGDTNYGYTF.

The rearrangement links TRBV30 to TRBJ2-7; TRBD2 aligns across 12 bases. Looked up from germline, CDR1 is GTSNPN and CDR2 is SVGIG (reference sequence). The CDR3 totals 15 residues. Trimming removed 0 bases from V and 2 bases from J; junction bases left unmatched: 2. The CDR3 spells CAWSVPSGRAYEQYF. CDR3 nucleotides: TGTGCCTGGAGTGTACCTAGCGGGAGGGCCTACGAGCAGTACTTC.

CDR3 protein: CASQEGQLLGNSPLHF. In DNA, the CDR3 is TGTGCCTCCCAAGAGGGACAACTACTTGGAAATTCACCCCTCCACTTT. The chain has TRBV19 and TRBJ1-6, with D perhaps matching TRBD1 (6 bases). Germline V gene data show CDR1 as LNHDA and CDR2 as SQIVND (reference sequence). The V end lost 11 bases, the J end lost 7 bases, and 24 bases lay between the germline ends. CDR3 length: 16 residues.

This chain links TRBV21-1 with TRBJ1-4. TRBV21-1 corresponds to a pseudogene. The CDR3 runs 16 residues. The CDR3 region is CASTPPHSGEHEKLFF. The CDR3 DNA reads as TGTGCCAGCACCCCCCCTCACTCCGGGGAGCATGAAAAACTGTTTTTT.

The chain has TRBV5-6 and TRBJ2-3; 9 nucleotides line up with TRBD1. Germline CDR1 is SGHDT and CDR2 is YYEEEE. The CDR3 runs 14 residues. J lost 9 bases, V lost 4 bases, and 9 bases had no gene match. CDR3 sequence: CASSRTGVSGTQYF. CDR3 bases: TGTGCCAGCAGCCGGACAGGGGTAAGCGGGACGCAGTATTTT.

The chain links TRBV15 to TRBJ1-4; 10 bases are shared with TRBD1. CDR3 length: 20 amino acids. Germline CDR1 LNHNV, CDR2 YYDKDF (reference sequence). Trimming at V came to 0 bases and at J to 5 bases, leaving 15 bases not matched to a gene. As DNA, the CDR3 is TGTGCCACCAGCAGAGACGCCCCAACCGGGACAGGGGCGGGAAATGAAAAACTGTTTTTT. Its protein is CATSRDAPTGTGAGNEKLFF.

The chain joins TRBV9 to TRBJ2-1, with D tentatively TRBD2 (5 bases). CDR3 size: 16 residues. The germline CDR1 and CDR2 sequences are SGDLS and YYNGEE. V dropped 0 bases and J dropped 0 bases, with 10 bases sitting between them. The CDR3 region has the DNA TGTGCCAGCAGCGTAGTGGACTTATCCTCCTACAATGAGCAGTTCTTC. It yields the protein CASSVVDLSSYNEQFF.

The chain employs TRBV10-2 and TRBJ2-7, with 7 bases that match TRBD1. The CDR3 extends over 15 amino acids. V shed 3 bases, J shed 4 bases, and the junction held 9 bases outside the gene matches. The germline V gene encodes CDR1 WSHSY and CDR2 SAAADI. CDR3 region: CASSDAGTATYEQYF. Written as DNA, the CDR3 is TGCGCCAGCAGTGATGCCGGGACAGCAACTTACGAGCAGTACTTC.

This rearrangement joins TRBV18 to TRBJ1-3; tentative D call: TRBD1 (5 bases). The CDR3 covers 16 residues. V was trimmed by 3 bases and J by 4 bases, leaving 16 bases between them. The germline V gene has CDR1 KGHSH and CDR2 LQKENI. CDR3 region: CASSPPFDRLGNTIYF. CDR3 coding DNA: TGTGCCAGCTCACCTCCTTTTGACAGACTCGGAAACACCATATATTTT.

In DNA form, the CDR3 reads TGTGCCAGCAGCAAAGCCGGGAGCGGGGGGGCCCGGGGCGAGCAGTACTTC. As protein: CASSKAGSGGARGEQYF. The chain joins TRBV21-1 to TRBJ2-7; the table's D call, TRBD2, has no DNA check behind it. TRBV21-1 is given as a pseudogene. This CDR3 has 17 amino acids.

The chain employs TRBV7-2 and TRBJ2-7; tentatively, D is TRBD1 (5 bases). Trimming removed 2 bases from V and 2 bases from J, with 22 bases in between. CDR1 and CDR2 from the germline V gene are SGHTA and FQGNSA. The CDR3 has 18 amino acids. The CDR3 here is CASSLITQRQTVTYEQYF. Here the CDR3 DNA reads TGTGCCAGCAGCTTAATTACACAGCGACAGACAGTTACCTACGAGCAGTACTTC.

The chain employs TRBV2 and TRBJ1-6, with D possibly being TRBD1 (6 bases). V was trimmed by 10 bases and J by 6 bases, leaving 13 bases between them. The CDR3 consists of 13 residues. Germline CDR1 reads SNHLY; CDR2 reads FYNNEI. The CDR3 sequence is CATRGGGNSPLHF. CDR3 DNA sequence: TGTGCCACAAGGGGGGGAGGTAATTCACCCCTCCACTTT.

The chain links TRBV5-4 to TRBJ2-7, with 8 bases aligning to TRBD2. CDR1 and CDR2 (germline): SGHNT, YYREEE (reference sequence). The CDR3 is 16 residues long. V lost 3 bases and J lost 5; bases outside the gene matches: 13. The CDR3 DNA reads TGTGCCAGCAGCTCCTTGTCGCCGGGACTAGTCAACGAGCAGTACTTC. Its translation: CASSSLSPGLVNEQYF.

The rearrangement joins TRBV10-2 to TRBJ1-2, with D possibly being TRBD1 (5 bases). Looked up from germline, CDR1 is WSHSY and CDR2 is SAAADI. Trimming left V 0 bases short and J 5 bases short, with 13 bases between. The CDR3 loop spans 15 amino acids. The DNA for the CDR3 is TGCGCCAGCAGTGAGTCGGGCAGGGAAGGGTATGGCTACACCTTC. Protein product: CASSESGREGYGYTF.

V gene TRBV5-1 combines with J gene TRBJ1-4; 10 positions match TRBD1. The junction had 8 bases not matched to a gene; V was cut back by 1 base and J by 8 bases. Germline-derived CDR1 and CDR2 are SGHRS and YFSETQ. The CDR3 totals 16 residues. CDR3 in DNA: TGCGCCAGCAGCTTGACGGGACAGGGGATGGTGGAAAAACTGTTTTTT. This translates into CASSLTGQGMVEKLFF.

The chain carries TRBV5-6 and TRBJ2-7; 11 bases agree with TRBD1. CDR1 is SGHDT and CDR2 is YYEEEE in the germline V gene. J gave up 3 bases and V 1 base, and 3 bases lay outside the gene matches. This CDR3 spans 15 amino acids. CDR3 sequence reads: CASSLLGTGGYEQYF. The CDR3, as DNA: TGTGCCAGCAGCTTGCTTGGGACAGGGGGCTACGAGCAGTACTTC.

The V call is TRBV27, the J call TRBJ1-4; 9 bases match TRBD1. Germline V gene sequence: CDR1 MNHEY, CDR2 SMNVEV (reference sequence). The V segment lost 6 bases and the J segment 7 bases; nucleotides outside the gene matches: 12. The CDR3 loop spans 16 amino acids. The CDR3 reads CASRIRTGAGGEKLFF. The CDR3 nucleotides read TGTGCCAGCAGGATTAGGACAGGGGCCGGTGGTGAAAAACTGTTTTTT.

The chain links TRBV28 to TRBJ1-1; D may be TRBD1 (6 bases). The V gene's germline CDR1 is MDHEN and CDR2 SYDVKM. CDR3 size: 17 residues. V was cut by 6 bases and J by 3 bases, with 23 bases left in between. CDR3 coding DNA: TGTGCCAGCAGCCAAACACAGGGTTGGTTCGCTGACACTGAAGCTTTCTTT. Residues: CASSQTQGWFADTEAFF.

This clone appeared a few times. The chain carries TRBV14 and TRBJ2-3; tentatively, D is TRBD1 (5 bases). Germline CDR1 and CDR2: SGHDN and FVKESK. Trimming shortened V by 3 bases and J by 2 bases, and 15 bases separated the two germline ends. The CDR3 has 16 residues. DNA of the CDR3: TGTGCCAGCAGCCAGGGAAACAGGCTATACACAGATACGCAGTATTTT. Protein: CASSQGNRLYTDTQYF. The full variable domain, with the rest looked up from reference TRBV14 and TRBJ2-3, is EAGVTQFPSHSVIEKGQTVTLRCDPISGHDNLYWYRRVMGKEIKFLLHFVKESKQDESGMPNNRFLAERTGGTYSTLKVQPAELEDSGVYFCASSQGNRLYTDTQYFGPGTRLTVL.

This clone was seen only a few times. CDR3 coding DNA: TGTGCCACCATACAGGGTGGCAAGCACACTGAAGCTTTCTTT. It specifies CATIQGGKHTEAFF. This chain uses TRBV10-3 with TRBJ1-1; tentative D call: TRBD1 (6 bases). Per germline, CDR1 ENHRY and CDR2 SYGVKD. The CDR3 consists of 14 residues. Trimming removed 10 bases at V and 3 bases at J, with 18 bases between.

The sample holds a few counts of this clone. The chain combines TRBV11-2 with TRBJ1-1, with a possible D match to TRBD1 (6 bases). V was clipped by 8 bases and J by 8 bases, with 18 bases between them. The CDR3 is made up of 13 amino acids. In germline, CDR1 is SGHAT, CDR2 FQNNGV. The CDR3 nucleotides read TGTGCCAGCGGGCTGACAGGTCTCGAAGAAGCTTTCTTT. It translates to CASGLTGLEEAFF.

This clone was seen more than once but under ten times. The chain couples TRBV4-1 to TRBJ2-1; D may be TRBD2 (6 bases). There are 18 residues in the CDR3. The V end lost 3 bases, the J end lost 0 bases, and 18 bases lay between the germline ends. The V gene's germline CDR1 is MGHRA and CDR2 YSYEKL. CDR3 nucleotide sequence: TGCGCCAGCAGCCACCGCCCTAGCGAGAGTGGCTCCTACAATGAGCAGTTCTTC. This sequence encodes CASSHRPSESGSYNEQFF.

V and J are TRBV13 and TRBJ1-4, with D perhaps matching TRBD1 (6 bases). V was pared by 5 bases and J by 1 base, with 11 bases between. This CDR3 region has 15 residues. Germline V lookup: CDR1 PRHDT, CDR2 FYEKMQ (reference sequence). CDR3 sequence: CASSISDRTNEKLFF. CDR3 DNA: TGTGCCAGCAGCATATCGGACAGAACTAATGAAAAACTGTTTTTT.

A single count supports this clone. The chain is built from TRBV27 and TRBJ1-1; D remains ambiguous. The CDR3 has 10 residues. Trimming removed 8 bases from V and 8 bases from J, with 9 bases in between. Looked up from germline, CDR1 is MNHEY and CDR2 is SMNVEV (reference sequence). For the CDR3, the DNA is TGTGCCAGCGGCCGGGGAGAAGCTTTCTTT. It is translated as CASGRGEAFF.